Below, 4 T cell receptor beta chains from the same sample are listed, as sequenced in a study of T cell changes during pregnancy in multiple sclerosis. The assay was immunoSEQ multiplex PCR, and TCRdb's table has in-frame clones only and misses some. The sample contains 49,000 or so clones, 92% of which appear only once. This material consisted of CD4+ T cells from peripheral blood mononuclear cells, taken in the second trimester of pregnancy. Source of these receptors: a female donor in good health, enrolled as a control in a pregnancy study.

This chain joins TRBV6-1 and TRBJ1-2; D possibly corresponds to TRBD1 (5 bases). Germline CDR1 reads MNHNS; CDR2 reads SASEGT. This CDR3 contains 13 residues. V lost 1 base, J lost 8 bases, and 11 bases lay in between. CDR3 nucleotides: TGTGCCAGCAGTGAAGGCTTCAGGGAAGGCTACACCTTC. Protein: CASSEGFREGYTF.

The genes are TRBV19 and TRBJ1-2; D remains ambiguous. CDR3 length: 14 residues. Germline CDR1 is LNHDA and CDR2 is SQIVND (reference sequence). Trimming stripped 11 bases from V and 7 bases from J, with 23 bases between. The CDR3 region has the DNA TGTGCCCCTATGTACTACTTGGGAGAGGTTGGCTACACCTTC. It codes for CAPMYYLGEVGYTF.

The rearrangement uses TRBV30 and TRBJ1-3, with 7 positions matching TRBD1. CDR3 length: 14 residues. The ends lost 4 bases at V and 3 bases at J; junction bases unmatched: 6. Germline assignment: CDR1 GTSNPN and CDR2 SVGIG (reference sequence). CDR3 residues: CAWITTGFGNTIYF. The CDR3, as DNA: TGTGCCTGGATTACGACAGGGTTTGGAAACACCATATATTTT.

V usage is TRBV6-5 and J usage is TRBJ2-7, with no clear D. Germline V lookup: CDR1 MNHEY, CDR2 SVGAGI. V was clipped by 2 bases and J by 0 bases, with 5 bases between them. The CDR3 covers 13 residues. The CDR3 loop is CASSYRSSYEQYF. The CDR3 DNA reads TGTGCCAGCAGTTACAGGAGCTCCTACGAGCAGTACTTC.